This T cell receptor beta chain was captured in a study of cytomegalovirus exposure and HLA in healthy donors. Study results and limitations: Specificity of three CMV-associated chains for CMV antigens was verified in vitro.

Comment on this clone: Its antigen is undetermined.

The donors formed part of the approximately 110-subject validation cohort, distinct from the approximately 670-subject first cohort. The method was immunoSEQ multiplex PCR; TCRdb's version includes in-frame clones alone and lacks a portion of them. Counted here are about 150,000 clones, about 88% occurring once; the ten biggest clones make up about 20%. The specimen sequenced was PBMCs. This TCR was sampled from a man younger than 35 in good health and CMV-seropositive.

Here the CDR3 DNA reads TGTGCCAGAAGCTTCAAGGGGTCGGGAGATACGCAGTATTTT. It translates to CARSFKGSGDTQYF. The genes are TRBV5-3 and TRBJ2-3; D might be TRBD1 (5 bases). TRBV5-3 is known as an ORF, though its function is uncertain. The length of the CDR3 is 14 residues. Trimming cost V 2 bases and J 5 bases, with 12 bases left between them.